Described below is a single T cell receptor beta chain sequence and its context. Genomic DNA per cell subset filled all wells of several immunoSEQ plates. The method was immunoSEQ multiplex PCR; TCRdb's version includes in-frame clones alone and lacks a portion of them. The sample has roughly 2 million clones, 85% to 95% seen once. The data were taken from a study of shared clonotypes between healthy human individuals. The CDR3 is 13 amino acids. Germline V gene data show CDR1 as GTSNPN and CDR2 as SVGIG (reference sequence). V was clipped by 5 bases and J by 2 bases, with 12 bases between them. The sequenced material came from naive CD4+ T cells sorted from blood. Subset in this sample: CD45RA+ positively selected. The rearrangement links TRBV30 to TRBJ1-1; D is uncertain. The TCR comes from a man between 18 and 29 years old in good health. CDR3 sequence: CAWVRASNTEAFF. For the CDR3, the DNA is TGTGCCTGGGTTAGGGCCAGTAACACTGAAGCTTTCTTT.